This T cell receptor (beta chain) emerged from a study of blood T cell repertoires in COVID-19. CDR1 and CDR2 from the germline V gene are KGHDR and SFDVKD. Trimming removed 5 bases from V and 5 bases from J, with 17 bases in between. The CDR3 covers 15 residues. Produced via immunoSEQ multiplex PCR; TCRdb's table is partial and in-frame only. The sample includes 350,000 to 450,000 clones, around nine tenths of them seen just once. The receptor was derived from a human donor in a cohort sampled during active COVID-19. The material sequenced was peripheral blood. The rearrangement uses TRBV24-1 and TRBJ1-2; no definite D call. The DNA for the CDR3 is TGTGCCACCAGTGGGGCTGAGCGGTCGGCGTATGGCTACACCTTC. This sequence encodes CATSGAERSAYGYTF.